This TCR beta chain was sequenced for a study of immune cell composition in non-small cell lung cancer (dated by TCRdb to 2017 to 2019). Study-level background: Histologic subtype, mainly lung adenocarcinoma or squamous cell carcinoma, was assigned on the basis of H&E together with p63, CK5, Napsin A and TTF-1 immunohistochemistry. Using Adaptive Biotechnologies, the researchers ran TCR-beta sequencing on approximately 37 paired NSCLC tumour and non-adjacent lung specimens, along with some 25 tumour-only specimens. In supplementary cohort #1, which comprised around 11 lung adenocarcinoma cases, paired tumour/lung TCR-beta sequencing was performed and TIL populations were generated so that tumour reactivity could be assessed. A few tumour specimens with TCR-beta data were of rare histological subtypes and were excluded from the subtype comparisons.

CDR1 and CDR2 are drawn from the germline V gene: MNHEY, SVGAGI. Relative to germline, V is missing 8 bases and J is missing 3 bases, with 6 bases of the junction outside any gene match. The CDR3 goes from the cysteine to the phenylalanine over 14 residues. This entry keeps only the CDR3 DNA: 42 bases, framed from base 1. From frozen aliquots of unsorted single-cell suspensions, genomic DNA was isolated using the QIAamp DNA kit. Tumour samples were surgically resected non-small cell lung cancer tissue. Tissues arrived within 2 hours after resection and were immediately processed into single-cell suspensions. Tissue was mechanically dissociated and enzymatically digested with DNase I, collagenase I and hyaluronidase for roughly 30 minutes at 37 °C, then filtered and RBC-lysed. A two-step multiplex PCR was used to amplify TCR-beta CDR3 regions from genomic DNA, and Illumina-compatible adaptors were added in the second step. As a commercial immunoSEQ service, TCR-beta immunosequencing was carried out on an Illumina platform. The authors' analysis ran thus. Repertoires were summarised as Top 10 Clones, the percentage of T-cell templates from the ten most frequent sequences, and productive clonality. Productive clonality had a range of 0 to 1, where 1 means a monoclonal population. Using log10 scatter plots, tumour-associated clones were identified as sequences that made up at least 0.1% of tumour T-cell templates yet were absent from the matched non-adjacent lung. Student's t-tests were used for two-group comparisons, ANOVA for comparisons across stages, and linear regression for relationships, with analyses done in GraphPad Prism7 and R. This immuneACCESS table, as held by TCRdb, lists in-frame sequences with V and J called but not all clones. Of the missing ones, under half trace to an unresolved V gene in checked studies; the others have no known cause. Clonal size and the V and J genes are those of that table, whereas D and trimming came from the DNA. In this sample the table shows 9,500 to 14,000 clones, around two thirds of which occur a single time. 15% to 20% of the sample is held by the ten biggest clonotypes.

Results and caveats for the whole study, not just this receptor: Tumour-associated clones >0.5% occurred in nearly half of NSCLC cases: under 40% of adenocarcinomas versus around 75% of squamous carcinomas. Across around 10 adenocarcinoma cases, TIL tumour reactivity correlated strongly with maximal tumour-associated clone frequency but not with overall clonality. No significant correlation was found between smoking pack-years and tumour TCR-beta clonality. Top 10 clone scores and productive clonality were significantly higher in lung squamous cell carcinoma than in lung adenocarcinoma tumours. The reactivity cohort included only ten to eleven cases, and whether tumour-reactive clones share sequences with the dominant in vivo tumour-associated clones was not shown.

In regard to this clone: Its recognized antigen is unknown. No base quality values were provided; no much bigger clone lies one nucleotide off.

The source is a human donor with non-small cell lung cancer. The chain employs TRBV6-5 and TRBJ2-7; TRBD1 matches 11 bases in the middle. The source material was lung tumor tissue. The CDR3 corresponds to CASGYGTGGYEQYF. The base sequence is TGTGCCAGCGGATACGGGACAGGGGGCTACGAGCAGTACTTC.